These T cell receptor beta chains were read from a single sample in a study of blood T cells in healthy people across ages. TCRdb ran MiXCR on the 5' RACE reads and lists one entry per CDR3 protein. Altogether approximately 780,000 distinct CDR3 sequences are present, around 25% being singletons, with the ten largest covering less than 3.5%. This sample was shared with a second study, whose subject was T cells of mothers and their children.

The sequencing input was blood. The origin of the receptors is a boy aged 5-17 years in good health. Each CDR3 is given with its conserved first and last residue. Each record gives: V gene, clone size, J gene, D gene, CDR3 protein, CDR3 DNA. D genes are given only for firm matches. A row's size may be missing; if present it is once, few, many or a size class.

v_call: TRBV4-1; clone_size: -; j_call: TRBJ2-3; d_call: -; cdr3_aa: CASSFGLGGTDTQYF; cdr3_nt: TGCGCCAGCAGCTTTGGACTGGGTGGCACAGATACGCAGTATTTT
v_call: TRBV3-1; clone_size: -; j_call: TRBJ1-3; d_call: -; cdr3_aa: CARSPTELGNTIYF; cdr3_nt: TGTGCCAGGAGCCCGACAGAGCTAGGAAACACCATATATTTT
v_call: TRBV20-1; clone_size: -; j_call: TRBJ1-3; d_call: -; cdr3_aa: CSATRQDGSGNTIYF; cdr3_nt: TGCAGTGCTACTAGACAGGACGGCTCAGGAAACACCATATATTTT
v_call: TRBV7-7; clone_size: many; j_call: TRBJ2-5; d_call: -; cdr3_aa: CASSSGYQETQYF; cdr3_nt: TGTGCCAGCAGCTCGGGGTACCAAGAGACCCAGTACTTC
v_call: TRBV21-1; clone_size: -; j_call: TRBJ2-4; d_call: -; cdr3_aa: CASSRTSGALAKNIQYF; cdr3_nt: TGTGCCAGCAGCCGGACTAGCGGAGCCTTAGCCAAAAACATTCAGTACTTC
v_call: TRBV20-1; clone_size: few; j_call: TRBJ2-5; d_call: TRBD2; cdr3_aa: CSARVGSGGETQYF; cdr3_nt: TGCAGTGCTAGAGTCGGTAGCGGGGGAGAGACCCAGTACTTC
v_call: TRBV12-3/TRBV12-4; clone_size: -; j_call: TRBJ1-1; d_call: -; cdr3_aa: CASSLGIGGMNTEAFF; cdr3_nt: TGTGCCAGCAGCCTCGGGATTGGGGGCATGAACACTGAAGCTTTCTTT
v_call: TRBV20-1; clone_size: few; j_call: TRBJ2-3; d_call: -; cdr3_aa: CSARREDTQYF; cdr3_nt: TGCAGTGCCCGTCGGGAGGATACGCAGTATTTT
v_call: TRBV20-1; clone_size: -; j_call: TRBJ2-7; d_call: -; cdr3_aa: CSVTGSGRHEQYF; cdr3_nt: TGCAGTGTCACCGGTTCGGGTCGTCACGAGCAGTACTTC
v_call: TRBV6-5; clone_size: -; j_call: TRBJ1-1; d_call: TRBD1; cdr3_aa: CAVNRGDTEAFF; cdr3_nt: TGTGCCGTAAACAGGGGGGACACTGAAGCTTTCTTT
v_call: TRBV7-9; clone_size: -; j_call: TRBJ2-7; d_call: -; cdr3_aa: CASSPQRGQRGTYEQYF; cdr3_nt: TGTGCCAGCAGCCCCCAGAGAGGACAGAGGGGCACCTACGAGCAGTACTTC
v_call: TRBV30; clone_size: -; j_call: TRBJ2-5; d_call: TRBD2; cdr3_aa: CAWSAGAGVDETQYF; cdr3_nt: TGTGCCTGGAGTGCGGGAGCGGGGGTTGACGAGACCCAGTACTTC
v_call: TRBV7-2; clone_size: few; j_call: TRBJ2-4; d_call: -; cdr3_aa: CASSSLDFLQYF; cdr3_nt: TGTGCCAGCAGCTCCCTCGACTTCCTTCAGTACTTC
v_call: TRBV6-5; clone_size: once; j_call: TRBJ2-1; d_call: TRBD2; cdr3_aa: CASSWGGGSFSYNEQFF; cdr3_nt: TGTGCCAGCAGTTGGGGCGGGGGGTCCTTCTCCTACAATGAGCAGTTCTTC
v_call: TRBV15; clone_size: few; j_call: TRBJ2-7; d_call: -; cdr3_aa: CATSLPGDFFYEQYF; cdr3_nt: TGTGCCACCAGCCTACCCGGGGACTTCTTCTACGAGCAGTACTTC
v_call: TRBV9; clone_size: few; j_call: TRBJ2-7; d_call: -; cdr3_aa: CASSPRGLGAHEQYF; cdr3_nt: TGTGCCAGCAGCCCCCGGGGGCTAGGGGCCCACGAGCAGTACTTC
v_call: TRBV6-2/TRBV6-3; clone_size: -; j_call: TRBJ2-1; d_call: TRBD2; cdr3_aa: CASSAPRGSGSYNEQFF; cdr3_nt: TGTGCCAGCAGTGCCCCGCGAGGGAGCGGGAGTTACAATGAGCAGTTCTTC
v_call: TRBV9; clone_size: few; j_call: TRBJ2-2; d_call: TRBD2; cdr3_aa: CASSVSGGQNTGELFF; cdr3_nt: TGTGCCAGCAGCGTGAGCGGGGGGCAGAACACCGGGGAGCTGTTTTTT
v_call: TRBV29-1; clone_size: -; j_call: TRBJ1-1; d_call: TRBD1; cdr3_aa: CSAWTGVNTEAFF; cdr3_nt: TGCAGCGCTTGGACAGGGGTGAACACTGAAGCTTTCTTT
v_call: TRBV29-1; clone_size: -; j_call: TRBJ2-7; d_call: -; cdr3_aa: CSVEATNGNEQYF; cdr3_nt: TGCAGCGTTGAAGCGACTAATGGGAACGAGCAGTACTTC
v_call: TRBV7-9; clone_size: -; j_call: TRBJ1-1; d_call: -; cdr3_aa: CASSLAEGADTEAFF; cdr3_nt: TGTGCCAGCAGCTTAGCCGAGGGAGCGGACACTGAAGCTTTCTTT
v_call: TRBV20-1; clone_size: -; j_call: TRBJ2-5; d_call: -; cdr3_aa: CSANQRETQYF; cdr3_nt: TGCAGTGCTAATCAGAGGGAGACCCAGTACTTC
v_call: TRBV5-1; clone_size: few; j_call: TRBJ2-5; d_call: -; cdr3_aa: CANSSDTLGEQYF; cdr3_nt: TGCGCCAACAGCTCGGACACCCTGGGTGAGCAGTACTTC
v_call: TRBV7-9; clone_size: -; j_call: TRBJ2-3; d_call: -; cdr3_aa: CASSSCCSSGTDTQYF; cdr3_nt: TGTGCCAGCAGCTCTTGTTGTTCTAGCGGCACAGATACGCAGTATTTT
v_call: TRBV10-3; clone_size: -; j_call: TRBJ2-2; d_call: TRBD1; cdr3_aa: CAISLTGANTGELFF; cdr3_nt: TGTGCCATCAGCCTGACAGGGGCAAACACCGGGGAGCTGTTTTTT
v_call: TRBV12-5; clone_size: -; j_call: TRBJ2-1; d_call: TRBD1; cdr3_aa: CASGLVVDRSSYNEQFF; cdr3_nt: TGTGCTAGTGGTTTGGTAGTGGACAGGTCCTCCTACAATGAGCAGTTCTTC
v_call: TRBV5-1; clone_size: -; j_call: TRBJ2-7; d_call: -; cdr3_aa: CASSVDRVGGGYEQYF; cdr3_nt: TGCGCCAGCAGCGTTGACAGGGTTGGGGGGGGATACGAGCAGTACTTC
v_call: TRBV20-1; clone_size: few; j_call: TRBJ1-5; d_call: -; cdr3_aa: CSARIGWGEPQHF; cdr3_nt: TGCAGTGCCCGAATCGGATGGGGGGAGCCCCAGCATTTT
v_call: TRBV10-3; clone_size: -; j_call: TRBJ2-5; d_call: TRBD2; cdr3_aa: CAISESSGGAKETQYF; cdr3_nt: TGTGCCATCAGTGAGTCTAGCGGGGGGGCCAAAGAGACCCAGTACTTC
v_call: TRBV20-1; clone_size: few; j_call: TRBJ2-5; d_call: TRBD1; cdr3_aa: CSARVTTGTDQETQYF; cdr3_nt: TGCAGTGCTAGAGTGACCACCGGGACAGATCAAGAGACCCAGTACTTC
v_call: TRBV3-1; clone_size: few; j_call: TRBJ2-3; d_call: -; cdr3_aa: CASSQDGGGTQYF; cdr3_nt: TGTGCCAGCAGCCAAGACGGAGGCGGCACGCAGTATTTT
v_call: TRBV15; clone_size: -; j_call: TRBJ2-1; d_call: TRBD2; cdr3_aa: CATSGPLRAGEEDEQFF; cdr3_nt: TGTGCCACCAGCGGACCTCTCAGAGCGGGAGAGGAGGATGAGCAGTTCTTC
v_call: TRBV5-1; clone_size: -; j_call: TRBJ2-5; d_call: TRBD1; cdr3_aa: CASSRDRLQETQYF; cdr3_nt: TGCGCCAGCAGCCGGGACAGACTCCAAGAGACCCAGTACTTC
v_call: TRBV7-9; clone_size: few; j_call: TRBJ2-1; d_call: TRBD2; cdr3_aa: CASSPTLAGSSYNEQFF; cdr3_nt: TGTGCCAGCAGCCCCACGTTAGCGGGGAGCTCCTACAATGAGCAGTTCTTC
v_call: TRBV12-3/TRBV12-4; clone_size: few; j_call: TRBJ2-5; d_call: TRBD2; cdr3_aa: CASSLELAGGYQETQYF; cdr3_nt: TGTGCCAGCAGTTTAGAGTTGGCGGGGGGGTACCAAGAGACCCAGTACTTC
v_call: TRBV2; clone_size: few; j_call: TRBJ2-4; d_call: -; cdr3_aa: CASSEENRVHLQYF; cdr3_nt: TGTGCCAGCAGTGAGGAAAACAGGGTCCACCTTCAGTACTTC
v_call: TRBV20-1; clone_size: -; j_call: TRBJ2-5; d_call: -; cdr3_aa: CSARTPSLIVQETQYF; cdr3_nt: TGCAGTGCTAGAACCCCGTCCCTGATCGTCCAAGAGACCCAGTACTTC
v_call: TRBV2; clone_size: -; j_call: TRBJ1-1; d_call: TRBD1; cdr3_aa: CASQLQGAHTEAFF; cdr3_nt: TGTGCCAGCCAACTACAGGGGGCCCACACTGAAGCTTTCTTT
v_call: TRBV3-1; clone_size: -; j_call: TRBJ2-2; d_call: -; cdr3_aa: CASSPIFISTGELFF; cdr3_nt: TGTGCCAGCAGCCCAATATTTATATCCACCGGGGAGCTGTTTTTT
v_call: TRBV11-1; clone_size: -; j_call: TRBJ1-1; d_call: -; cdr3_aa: CASSLSLMGGSGTEAFF; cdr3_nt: TGTGCCAGCAGCTTATCTCTCATGGGGGGGAGTGGCACTGAAGCTTTCTTT
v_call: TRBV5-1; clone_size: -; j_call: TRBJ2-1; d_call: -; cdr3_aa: CASSLVSDEQFF; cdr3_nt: TGCGCCAGCAGCTTGGTTAGCGATGAGCAGTTCTTC
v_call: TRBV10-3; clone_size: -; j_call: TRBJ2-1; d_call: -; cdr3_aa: CAITTGTNNEQFF; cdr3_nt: TGTGCCATCACGACAGGGACTAACAATGAGCAGTTCTTC
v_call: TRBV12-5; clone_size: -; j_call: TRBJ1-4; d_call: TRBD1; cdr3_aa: CASAGQGDEKLFF; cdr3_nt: TGTGCTAGTGCTGGACAGGGGGACGAAAAACTGTTTTTT
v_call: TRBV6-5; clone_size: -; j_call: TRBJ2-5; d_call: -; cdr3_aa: CASSYSEGMGTQYF; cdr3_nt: TGTGCCAGCAGTTACTCGGAGGGGATGGGGACCCAGTACTTC
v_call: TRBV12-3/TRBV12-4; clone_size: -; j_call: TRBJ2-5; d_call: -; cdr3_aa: CASSLPWDRETQYF; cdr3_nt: TGTGCCAGCAGTCTCCCGTGGGATCGAGAGACCCAGTACTTC
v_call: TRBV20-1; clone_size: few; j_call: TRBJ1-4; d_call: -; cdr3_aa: CSALRGALNEKLFF; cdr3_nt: TGCAGTGCCTTGCGAGGGGCCCTTAATGAAAAACTGTTTTTT
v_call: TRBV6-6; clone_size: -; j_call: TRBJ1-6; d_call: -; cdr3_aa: CASSYGPGGSPLHF; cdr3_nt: TGTGCCAGCAGTTACGGACCCGGGGGTTCACCCCTCCACTTT
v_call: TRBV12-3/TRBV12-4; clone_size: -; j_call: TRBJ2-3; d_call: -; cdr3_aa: CASRWTSTDTQYF; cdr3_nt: TGTGCCAGCAGGTGGACCAGCACAGATACGCAGTATTTT
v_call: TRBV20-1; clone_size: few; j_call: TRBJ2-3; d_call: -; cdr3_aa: CSPKPGTQRLDTQYF; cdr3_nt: TGCAGTCCCAAACCCGGGACACAAAGGTTAGATACGCAGTATTTT
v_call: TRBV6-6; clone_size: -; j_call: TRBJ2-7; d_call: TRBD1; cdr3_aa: CASSYRDRENEQYF; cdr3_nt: TGTGCCAGCAGTTACCGGGACAGAGAAAACGAGCAGTACTTC
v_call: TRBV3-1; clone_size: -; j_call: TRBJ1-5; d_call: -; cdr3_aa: CASSQGGENQPQHF; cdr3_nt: TGTGCCAGCAGCCAAGGGGGGGAAAATCAGCCCCAGCATTTT
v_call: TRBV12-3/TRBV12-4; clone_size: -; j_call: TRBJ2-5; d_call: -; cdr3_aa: CASSLSLAPFF; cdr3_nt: TGTGCCAGCAGTTTGAGTCTAGCGCCCTTCTTC